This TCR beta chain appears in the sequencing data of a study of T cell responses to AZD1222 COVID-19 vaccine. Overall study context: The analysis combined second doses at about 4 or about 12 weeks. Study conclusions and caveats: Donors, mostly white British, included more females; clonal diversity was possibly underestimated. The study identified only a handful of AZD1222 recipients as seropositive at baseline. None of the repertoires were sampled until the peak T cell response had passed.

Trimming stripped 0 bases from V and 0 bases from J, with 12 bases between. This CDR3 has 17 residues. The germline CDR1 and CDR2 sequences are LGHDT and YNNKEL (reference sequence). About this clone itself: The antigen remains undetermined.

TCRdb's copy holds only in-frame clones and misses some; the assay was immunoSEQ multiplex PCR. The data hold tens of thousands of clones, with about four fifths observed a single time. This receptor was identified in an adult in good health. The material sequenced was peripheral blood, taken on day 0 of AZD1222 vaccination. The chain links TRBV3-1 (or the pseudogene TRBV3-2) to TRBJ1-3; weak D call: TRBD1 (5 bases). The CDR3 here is CASSQDLGGFSGNTIYF. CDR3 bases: TGTGCCAGCAGCCAAGATTTGGGGGGGTTCTCTGGAAACACCATATATTTT.